This TCR beta chain was captured by sequencing in a study of T cells in Graves' hyperthyroidism and ophthalmopathy. Turning to the study itself: Staff took peripheral blood when the initial diagnosis was made, before any treatment began.

Exclusion followed for patients with uncontrolled infection, other autoimmune disease, pregnancy or lactation. Based on clinical symptoms, serum thyroxine and TRAb, thyroid ultrasound and orbital computed tomography, diagnoses were reached. This clonotype was picked up a small number of times. A much larger clone differs from this one at a single base, so this may be a read error. Because the CDR3 is missing its conserved closing phenylalanine or tryptophan, this is likely a read error. V lost 5 bases and J lost 4, with 17 bases in between. Germline assignment: CDR1 SNHLY and CDR2 FYNNEI. This CDR3 is 15 amino acids long. Regions amplified from RNA transcripts were the TCR beta CDR3 regions. Researchers ran a first-round RT-PCR on the TCR CDR3 using the HTBI primer set. Using its own MiXCR run on the multiplex PCR reads, TCRdb lists one record per CDR3 protein. This table holds 640,000 or so distinct CDR3 sequences, roughly 14% found once.

The chain employs TRBV2 and TRBJ1-2; the D is unclear. Specimen: blood. The TCR originated in a woman aged 35 to 49 with Graves' ophthalmopathy. This chain's CDR3 is CASSPARSNPYGYTL. The DNA of the CDR3 is TGTGCCAGCAGTCCGGCACGTAGTAATCCCTATGGCTACACCCTC.